The entry that follows covers one TCR beta chain sequence. Its antigen is not identified. The data stem from a study of OX40 agonist ivuxolimab in advanced cancers. Findings and limits, study-wide: The specificity for antigen of the expanded peripheral T cells was not determined. Both CD4+ and CD8+ T cell populations in blood had undergone clonal expansion by week 6 at 0.1 to 3.0 mg/kg.

Using immunoSEQ multiplex PCR, the repertoire was profiled, and TCRdb retains in-frame clones only, with some absent. The sample holds tens of thousands of clones; around 85% are singletons and the top ten take roughly 21%. Per germline, CDR1 SGHTA and CDR2 FQGNSA. V was clipped by 5 bases and J by 4 bases; unmatched bases: 13. This CDR3 has 17 amino acids. Sequencing was performed on CD4+ or CD8+ T cells sorted from blood, taken in a trial of the OX40 agonist ivuxolimab. This receptor was identified in an adult with an advanced solid tumor such as melanoma, head and neck, liver or kidney cancer. The J gene is TRBJ1-3, the V gene TRBV7-2; the match to TRBD1 covers 8 bases. Here the CDR3 reads CASSPNLQGVRGNTIYF. The CDR3 bases are TGTGCCAGCAGCCCAAATCTACAGGGGGTCAGAGGAAACACCATATATTTT.